The 9 T cell receptor beta chains presented below share a single source sample, sequenced in a study of cytomegalovirus exposure and HLA in healthy donors. 60 Vbeta and 13 Jbeta primers were used in PCR. The method was immunoSEQ multiplex PCR; TCRdb's version includes in-frame clones alone and lacks a portion of them. The sample has about 150,000 clones, around 73% seen once. The material sequenced was PBMCs. The receptors here all came from a woman under 30 in good health and CMV-seropositive.

The chain is built from TRBV2 and TRBJ1-5, with unresolved D. The length of the CDR3 is 14 residues. The V end lost 5 bases, the J end lost 9 bases, and 17 bases lay between the germline ends. Germline loops: CDR1 SNHLY, CDR2 FYNNEI. The CDR3 loop is CASSQETGSGPQHF. Written as DNA, the CDR3 is TGTGCCAGCAGTCAGGAGACGGGGTCAGGGCCCCAGCATTTT.

The V and J genes are TRBV4-2 and TRBJ2-3, with 7 bases fitting TRBD1. The CDR3 sequence is 16 residues long. Trimming took 0 bases from V and 1 from J; bases not matched to a gene: 4. CDR1 and CDR2 (germline): LGHNA, YNFKEQ. The CDR3 region has the DNA TGTGCCAGCAGCCAAGATCAGGGGGATCGCACAGATACGCAGTATTTT. Its translation is CASSQDQGDRTDTQYF.

The chain links TRBV9 to TRBJ2-3, with D unclear. Germline V gene sequence: CDR1 SGDLS, CDR2 YYNGEE. Trimming shortened V by 0 bases and J by 6 bases, and 11 bases separated the two germline ends. The CDR3 has 14 amino acids. In nucleotides, the CDR3 is TGTGCCAGCAGCGTAGTGGGCCTAACGGATACGCAGTATTTT. Protein product: CASSVVGLTDTQYF.

This clone was found once. This chain joins TRBV15 and TRBJ1-5, with 7 positions matching TRBD1. Germline V gene lookup returns CDR1 LNHNV and CDR2 YYDKDF (reference sequence). This CDR3 spans 15 amino acids. V was clipped by 3 bases and J by 4 bases; unmatched bases: 6. The CDR3, as DNA: TGTGCCACCAGCAGGTACGGGACAGCAAATCAGCCCCAGCATTTT. Translation gives CATSRYGTANQPQHF. The full variable domain, rest sourced from reference TRBV15 and TRBJ1-5, is DAMVIQNPRYQVTQFGKPVTLSCSQTLNHNVMYWYQQKSSQAPKLLFHYYDKDFNNEADTPDNFQSRRPNTSFCFLDIRSPGLGDTAMYLCATSRYGTANQPQHFGDGTRLSIL.

The gene calls are TRBV9 and TRBJ1-3, with D perhaps matching TRBD1 (5 bases). The CDR3 spans 15 residues. The V end lost 8 bases, the J end lost 4 bases, and 19 bases lay between the germline ends. Germline-derived CDR1 and CDR2 are SGDLS and YYNGEE. The CDR3 DNA is TGTGCCAGGTTCGACAGTAGCTCTCGGGGAAACACCATATATTTT. This translates into CARFDSSSRGNTIYF.

V is TRBV30 and J is TRBJ1-6; 7 positions match TRBD1. CDR1 and CDR2 (germline): GTSNPN, SVGIG (reference sequence). V lost 5 bases, J lost 10 bases, and 14 bases stayed unmatched. The CDR3 contains 15 residues. The CDR3 DNA reads TGTGCCTGGGCTAAGGGGGCTCGGTTTAGATCACCCCTCCACTTT. Translating gives CAWAKGARFRSPLHF.

This clone was seen a few times. J is TRBJ2-3 and V is TRBV11-2; no reliable D call. V dropped 3 bases and J dropped 4 bases, with 11 bases sitting between them. Germline V gene data show CDR1 as SGHAT and CDR2 as FQNNGV. The CDR3 totals 14 residues. CDR3 sequence reads: CASSFSPTSDTQYF. The CDR3 region has the DNA TGTGCCAGCAGCTTTAGCCCGACCTCAGATACGCAGTATTTT.

The V call is TRBV10-3, the J call TRBJ2-5; D may be TRBD2 (5 bases). Germline loops: CDR1 ENHRY, CDR2 SYGVKD. The CDR3 length is 14 residues. Trimming stripped 4 bases from V and 0 bases from J, with 9 bases between. The CDR3 DNA is TGTGCCATCAGTGCGGACTTAGACCAAGAGACCCAGTACTTC. It is translated as CAISADLDQETQYF.

The chain carries TRBV6-5 and TRBJ1-2; D is perhaps TRBD1 (5 bases). Deletions cut 0 bases from V and 4 bases from J, with 9 bases between. CDR3 length: 14 amino acids. Germline assignment: CDR1 MNHEY and CDR2 SVGAGI. This chain's CDR3 is CASSYSSGPYGYTF. DNA of the CDR3: TGTGCCAGCAGTTACTCATCAGGGCCCTATGGCTACACCTTC.